The 17 T cell receptor beta chains given below trace back to one sample, sequenced in a study of OX40 agonist ivuxolimab in advanced cancers. Sequenced by immunoSEQ multiplex PCR; TCRdb stores in-frame clones only, minus some. The sample holds tens of thousands of clones, over 60% seen once. The input for sequencing was CD4+ or CD8+ T cells sorted from blood, taken in a trial of the OX40 agonist ivuxolimab. These receptors were taken from an adult with an advanced solid tumor such as melanoma, head and neck, liver or kidney cancer.

The count of this clone is one. This chain connects TRBV7-5 to TRBJ2-5; the table calls TRBD1, which could not be checked here. TRBV7-5 is annotated as a pseudogene. The CDR3 sequence is 13 residues long. The CDR3 DNA is TGTGCCAGAATGTTGGGGCCCCAAGAGACCCAGTACTTC. Translated, it gives CARMLGPQETQYF.

The V call is TRBV19, the J call TRBJ1-2; 8 bases line up with TRBD1. The CDR3 spans 14 residues. Germline assignment: CDR1 LNHDA and CDR2 SQIVND (reference sequence). Unmatched junction bases numbered 5, after V lost 4 bases and J lost 4 bases. This CDR3 is CASSTGQGGYGYTF. CDR3 DNA sequence: TGTGCCAGTAGTACCGGACAGGGTGGCTATGGCTACACCTTC.

This chain connects TRBV11-1 to TRBJ2-7; 9 positions agree with TRBD1. V gave up 3 bases and J gave up 2 bases; unmatched junction bases: 2. This CDR3 region has 14 residues. Germline loops: CDR1 SGHAT, CDR2 FQDESV (reference sequence). In DNA form, the CDR3 reads TGTGCCAGCAGCTTTGGGGACAGGGCCTACGAGCAGTACTTC. This gives the protein CASSFGDRAYEQYF.

This clone came up a few times. The chain carries TRBV2 and TRBJ2-7; D may be TRBD2 (6 bases). Germline CDR1 SNHLY, CDR2 FYNNEI. CDR3 length: 12 amino acids. V was shortened by 3 bases and J by 5 bases, with 8 bases between the two germline ends. CDR3 nucleotide sequence: TGTGCCAGCAGTGACGGGAGCAACGAGCAGTACTTC. Translated, it gives CASSDGSNEQYF.

The chain has TRBV5-4 and TRBJ2-3; possibly TRBD2 for D (5 bases). V was trimmed by 6 bases and J by 2 bases, leaving 7 bases between them. This CDR3 has 12 amino acids. CDR1 is SGHNT and CDR2 is YYREEE in the germline V gene (reference sequence). The CDR3 sequence is CASNGDTDTQYF. The CDR3 coding sequence is TGTGCCAGCAACGGGGACACAGATACGCAGTATTTT.

This sequence joins TRBV9 and TRBJ1-3, with D maybe TRBD1 (5 bases). CDR3 length: 15 amino acids. In germline, CDR1 is SGDLS, CDR2 YYNGEE. V gave up 0 bases and J gave up 4 bases, with 11 bases separating them. The CDR3 coding sequence is TGTGCCAGCAGCGTAGACGAGGGGACCGGAAACACCATATATTTT. Its translation: CASSVDEGTGNTIYF.

The chain carries TRBV19 and TRBJ2-5; 9 bases agree with TRBD2. CDR1 and CDR2 (germline): LNHDA, SQIVND (reference sequence). The CDR3 loop spans 13 amino acids. V lost 7 bases, J lost 5 bases, and 5 bases stayed unmatched. DNA of the CDR3: TGTGCCAGTAATAGCGGGGGATCGGAGACCCAGTACTTC. This translates into CASNSGGSETQYF.

This clone was counted only a few times. The rearrangement uses TRBV4-2 and TRBJ2-1; D perhaps matches TRBD2 (5 bases). Germline-derived CDR1 and CDR2 are LGHNA and YNFKEQ. CDR3 length: 17 amino acids. Deletions cut 0 bases from V and 7 bases from J, with 19 bases between. The CDR3 DNA reads TGTGCCAGCAGCCAAGATCCCGGCCGGGGTGCCCTAAATGAGCAGTTCTTC. Its translation is CASSQDPGRGALNEQFF.

This clone has a handful of counts. The V and J genes are TRBV9 and TRBJ1-1; 7 bases are shared with TRBD1. V shed 0 bases, J shed 0 bases, and the junction held 5 bases outside the gene matches. Germline CDR1 SGDLS, CDR2 YYNGEE. CDR3 length: 16 residues. CDR3 residues: CASSVAAGTVNTEAFF. CDR3 DNA sequence: TGTGCCAGCAGCGTAGCCGCCGGGACAGTGAACACTGAAGCTTTCTTT.

The chain uses TRBV6-5 and TRBJ2-7; 9 nucleotides align to TRBD1. Unmatched junction bases numbered 7, after V lost 5 bases and J lost 2 bases. This CDR3 is built from 15 residues. Looked up from germline, CDR1 is MNHEY and CDR2 is SVGAGI. CDR3 sequence: CASSPSGTGTYEQYF. CDR3 nucleotide sequence: TGTGCCAGCAGTCCGAGTGGGACAGGGACCTACGAGCAGTACTTC.

This clone was counted a few times. The CDR3 DNA sequence: TGTGCCTGGAGTGTTCCGACCTCGCTAGCGGGGTTATACAATGAGCAGTTCTTC. Its translation: CAWSVPTSLAGLYNEQFF. The chain joins TRBV30 to TRBJ2-1; 9 bases map to TRBD2. The J segment lost 4 bases and the V segment lost 0 bases, leaving 13 bases of the junction unmatched. The CDR3 extends over 18 amino acids. Germline CDR1 reads GTSNPN; CDR2 reads SVGIG (reference sequence). Full variable domain (missing parts from reference TRBV30 and TRBJ2-1): SQTIHQWPATLVQPVGSPLSLECTVEGTSNPNLYWYRQAAGRGLQLLFYSVGIGQISSEVPQNLSASRPQDRQFILSSKKLLLSDSGFYLCAWSVPTSLAGLYNEQFFGPGTRLTVL.

This chain links TRBV9 with TRBJ2-3, with 10 bases fitting TRBD2. Germline lookup yields CDR1 SGDLS and CDR2 YYNGEE. The CDR3 consists of 16 residues. The V gene end was trimmed by 4 bases and the J gene end by 2 bases; junction bases not matched to a gene: 7. CDR3 protein: CASSTGTSAFTDTQYF. The DNA for the CDR3 is TGTGCCAGCAGCACCGGGACTAGCGCATTCACAGATACGCAGTATTTT.

The chain carries TRBV27 and TRBJ2-7, with 8 bases aligning to TRBD1. This CDR3 has 15 residues. The J segment lost 4 bases and the V segment lost 4 bases, leaving 9 bases of the junction unmatched. Germline V gives CDR1 MNHEY, CDR2 SMNVEV (reference sequence). Written as DNA, the CDR3 is TGTGCCAGCAGTTCCCGACCGGACAGGGTGTACGAGCAGTACTTC. Encoded protein: CASSSRPDRVYEQYF.

V usage is TRBV7-8 and J usage is TRBJ2-3; TRBD1 matches 9 bases. Unmatched junction bases numbered 5, after V lost 5 bases and J lost 2 bases. This CDR3 has 15 amino acids. Looked up from germline, CDR1 is SGHVS and CDR2 is FQNEAQ. CDR3 in DNA: TGTGCCAGCAGCGGGGGGACAGGGTCCACAGATACGCAGTATTTT. Translating it yields CASSGGTGSTDTQYF.

The chain carries TRBV7-6 and TRBJ2-7, with a tentative D call TRBD1 (5 bases). The CDR3 has 13 residues. Germline loops: CDR1 SGHVS, CDR2 FNYEAQ. V was trimmed by 1 base and J by 6 bases, leaving 10 bases between them. The CDR3 reads CASSLGLGPEQYF. The CDR3 bases are TGTGCCAGCAGCTTAGGCTTGGGGCCCGAGCAGTACTTC.

The chain recombines TRBV7-9 with TRBJ2-7, with 7 bases lining up with TRBD1. The trim removed 4 bases at V and 2 bases at J, leaving 8 bases unmatched. The CDR3 runs to 15 residues. From germline, CDR1 is SEHNR and CDR2 FQNEAQ (reference sequence). CDR3 in amino acids: CASSSNRGRAYEQYF. The CDR3 nucleotides read TGTGCCAGCAGCTCGAACAGGGGAAGGGCCTACGAGCAGTACTTC. Combining the CDR3 with reference TRBV7-9 and TRBJ2-7 gives the whole variable domain DTGVSQNPRHKITKRGQNVTFRCDPISEHNRLYWYRQTLGQGPEFLTYFQNEAQLEKSRLLSDRFSAERPKGSFSTLEIQRTEQGDSAMYLCASSSNRGRAYEQYFGPGTRLTVT.

The V call is TRBV11-1, the J call TRBJ2-7; either TRBD1 or TRBD2 may fit D (6 bases each). V lost 3 bases and J 4 bases, leaving 10 bases between the germline ends. CDR1 and CDR2 from the germline V gene are SGHAT and FQDESV (reference sequence). The CDR3 contains 13 residues. Here the CDR3 DNA reads TGTGCCAGCAGCTTTAGAGGGGGGTACGAGCAGTACTTC. Amino acid sequence: CASSFRGGYEQYF.